Listed here is a single T cell receptor beta chain. Antigen: not known. The lymph nodes were axillary draining lymph nodes from breast cancer patients. The sample comes from a study of breast tumors, draining lymph nodes, adjacent tissues. Study-wide points: Luminal-like breast cancer showed significantly greater tumor-nontumor repertoire similarity than basal-like breast cancer did. Tumor T cell lymph node origin was a supported hypothesis, not proven. Findings are consistent with lymph node origin and intratumoral expansion of most tumor T cells.

Each CDR3 protein is one row after TCRdb ran MiXCR on the multiplex PCR reads. The repertoire includes 150,000 to 250,000 distinct CDR3 sequences, 31% of them detected once, and 4% to 5.5% sits in the top ten. The CDR3 length is 13 residues. Germline V CDR1 and CDR2: SGHNT, YYREEE (reference sequence). Trimming stripped 4 bases from V and 8 bases from J, with 15 bases between. The V gene is TRBV5-4, the J gene TRBJ2-5; D assignment may be TRBD1 or TRBD2 (5 bases each). Material: axillary lymph node tissue. This TCR was recovered from a female donor with breast cancer. Some clones in this sample may be carry-over from other donors' samples. CDR3: CASSPWDLDTQYF. For the CDR3, the DNA is TGTGCCAGCAGCCCGTGGGACCTAGACACCCAGTACTTC.